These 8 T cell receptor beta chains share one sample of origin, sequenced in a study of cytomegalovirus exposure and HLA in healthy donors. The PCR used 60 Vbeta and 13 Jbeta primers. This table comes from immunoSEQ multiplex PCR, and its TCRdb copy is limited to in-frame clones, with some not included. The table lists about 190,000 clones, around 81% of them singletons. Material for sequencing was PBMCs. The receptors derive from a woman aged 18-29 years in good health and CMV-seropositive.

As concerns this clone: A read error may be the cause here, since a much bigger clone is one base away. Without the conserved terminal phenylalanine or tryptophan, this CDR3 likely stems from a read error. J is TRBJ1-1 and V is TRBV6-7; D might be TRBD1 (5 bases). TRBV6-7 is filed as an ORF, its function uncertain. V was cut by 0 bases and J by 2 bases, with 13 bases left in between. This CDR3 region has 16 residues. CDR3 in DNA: TGTGCCAGCAGTTACTCTGGACAACAAGTTAACACTGAAGCTTTCCTT. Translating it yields CASSYSGQQVNTEAFL.

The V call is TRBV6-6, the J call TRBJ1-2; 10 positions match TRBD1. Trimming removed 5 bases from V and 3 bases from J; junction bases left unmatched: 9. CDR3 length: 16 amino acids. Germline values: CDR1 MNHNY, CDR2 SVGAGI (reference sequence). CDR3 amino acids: CASSPHGTGDYYGYTF. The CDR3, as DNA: TGTGCCAGCAGTCCTCACGGGACAGGGGATTACTATGGCTACACCTTC.

The CDR3 nucleotides are TGTGCCAGCAGCTTATGGCAGGAATCTGGAAACACCATATATTTT. Translating gives CASSLWQESGNTIYF. The chain recombines TRBV13 with TRBJ1-3; D is unresolved. The CDR3 loop spans 15 amino acids. Trimming took off 2 bases at V and 1 base at J, with 9 bases between the two ends. The germline gives CDR1 PRHDT, CDR2 FYEKMQ (reference sequence).

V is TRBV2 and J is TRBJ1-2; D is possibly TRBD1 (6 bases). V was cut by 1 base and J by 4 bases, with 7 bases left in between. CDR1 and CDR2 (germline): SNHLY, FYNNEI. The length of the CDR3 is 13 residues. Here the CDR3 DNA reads TGTGCCAGCAGTGAAGAGGGGGTCTATGGCTACACCTTC. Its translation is CASSEEGVYGYTF.

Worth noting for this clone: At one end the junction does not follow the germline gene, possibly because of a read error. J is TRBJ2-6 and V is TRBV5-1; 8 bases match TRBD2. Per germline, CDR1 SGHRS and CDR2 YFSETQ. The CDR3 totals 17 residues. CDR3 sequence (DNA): TGCGTCAGCAGCTTGGGAATAGCGGGGACCGAGGCCAACGTCCTGACTTTC. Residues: CVSSLGIAGTEANVLTF.

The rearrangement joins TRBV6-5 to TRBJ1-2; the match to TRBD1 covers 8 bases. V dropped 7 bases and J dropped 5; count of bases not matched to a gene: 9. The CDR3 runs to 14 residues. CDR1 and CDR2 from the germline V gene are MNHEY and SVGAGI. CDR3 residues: CASNYGGTGYGYTF. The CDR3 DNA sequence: TGTGCCAGCAACTACGGAGGGACAGGATATGGCTACACCTTC.

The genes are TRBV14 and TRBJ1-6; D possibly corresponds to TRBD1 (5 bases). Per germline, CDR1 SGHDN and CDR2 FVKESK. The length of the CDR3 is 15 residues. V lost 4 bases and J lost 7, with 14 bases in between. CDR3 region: CASSPFSRGNSPLHF. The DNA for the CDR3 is TGTGCCAGCAGCCCCTTCTCAAGGGGAAATTCACCCCTCCACTTT. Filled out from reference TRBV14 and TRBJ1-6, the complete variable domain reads EAGVTQFPSHSVIEKGQTVTLRCDPISGHDNLYWYRRVMGKEIKFLLHFVKESKQDESGMPNNRFLAERTGGTYSTLKVQPAELEDSGVYFCASSPFSRGNSPLHFGNGTRLTVT.

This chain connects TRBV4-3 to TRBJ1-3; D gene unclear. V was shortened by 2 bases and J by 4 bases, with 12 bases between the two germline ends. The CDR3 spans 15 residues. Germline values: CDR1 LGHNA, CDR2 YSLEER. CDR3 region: CASSQQSVRGNTIYF. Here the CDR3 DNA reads TGCGCCAGCAGCCAACAAAGCGTACGGGGAAACACCATATATTTT.